These 3 T cell receptor beta chains were sequenced from one sample in a study of T cells in Graves' hyperthyroidism and ophthalmopathy. The TCR beta CDR3 regions underwent amplification using RNA transcripts as the source. First-round RT-PCR targeting the TCR CDR3 was performed with the HTBI primer set. TCRdb itself ran the multiplex PCR reads through MiXCR, one entry per CDR3 protein. Here the sample spans roughly 700,000 distinct CDR3 sequences, roughly 17% being singletons. Sequenced input: blood. The receptors were sampled from a man in his fifties or sixties with Graves' hyperthyroidism.

This clonotype was seen a handful of times. V and J are TRBV6-5 and TRBJ1-1; D unclear. Trimming shortened V by 2 bases and J by 0 bases, and 10 bases separated the two germline ends. The CDR3 is made up of 15 amino acids. In germline, CDR1 is MNHEY, CDR2 SVGAGI. CDR3 nucleotides: TGTGCCAGCAGTTACAGTGTCATTATGAACACTGAAGCTTTCTTT. Residues: CASSYSVIMNTEAFF.

V is TRBV7-8 and J is TRBJ2-3, with unresolved D. The CDR3 extends over 15 amino acids. Germline CDR1 and CDR2: SGHVS and FQNEAQ. V lost 0 bases and J lost 4, with 11 bases in between. CDR3 sequence: CASSLATGWADTQYF. CDR3 in DNA: TGTGCCAGCAGCTTAGCGACCGGGTGGGCAGATACGCAGTATTTT.

This chain connects TRBV7-3 to TRBJ2-2; 10 bases align to TRBD2. Germline CDR1 SGHTA, CDR2 FQGTGA. CDR3 size: 19 residues. Trimming cost V 3 bases and J 1 base; bases outside gene matches: 11. CDR3 in amino acids: CASSFFGAGGPRNTGELFF. CDR3 in DNA: TGTGCCAGCAGCTTCTTCGGAGCGGGAGGGCCCCGGAACACCGGGGAGCTGTTTTTT. The whole variable domain, filled in from reference TRBV7-3 and TRBJ2-2, reads GAGVSQTPSNKVTEKGKYVELRCDPISGHTALYWYRQSLGQGPEFLIYFQGTGAADDSGLPNDRFFAVRPEGSVSTLKIQRTERGDSAVYLCASSFFGAGGPRNTGELFFGEGSRLTVL.